The clone carrying this TCR beta chain has ten or more counts. The target antigen is unknown. Individual cDNA molecules received unique molecular identifiers during library preparation. Using its own MiXCR run on the 5' RACE reads, TCRdb lists one record per CDR3 protein. The data show around 61,000 distinct CDR3 sequences, about 10% seen once. These data originate in a study of early T cells in non-severe SARS-CoV-2 infection. Study-wide background: The sequenced material was bulk RNA from unsorted whole blood, and its chains were unpaired. The study's findings and limits: Missing private and CD4 specificities, VDJdb matching favored anti-spike CD8 responses.

The V end was cut by 3 bases, the J end by 4 bases, with 19 bases between. The CDR3 length is 16 residues. The receptor's source is an adult who was a healthcare worker with PCR-confirmed SARS-CoV-2 infection or an uninfected control (not recorded which). The sequenced sample was whole blood. The chain couples TRBV12-3 or TRBV12-4 to TRBJ2-7, with D possibly matching TRBD2 (7 bases). The CDR3 sequence is CASSFSGGGSWYEQYF. The CDR3 DNA follows: TGTGCCAGCAGTTTCAGTGGGGGCGGGAGTTGGTACGAGCAGTACTTC.